Sequencing of this TCR beta chain was carried out in a study of T cell responses to AZD1222 COVID-19 vaccine. Concerning this clone itself: Its specificity is not known.

Trimming cost V 1 base and J 9 bases, with 13 bases left between them. Per germline, CDR1 SGHAT and CDR2 FQDESV (reference sequence). There are 14 residues in the CDR3. Clones were sequenced by immunoSEQ multiplex PCR, and TCRdb holds only the in-frame ones, with some missing. The sample shows approximately 140,000 clones, about 93% of them seen only once. Study-level findings and limits: Mapped onto spike, vaccine-associated CD4 TCRs spanned it and were dominant at 160-218 and 743-854. Possibly, clonal diversity was underestimated; donors were largely white British and included more females.

This receptor was identified in an adult in good health. This rearrangement joins TRBV11-1 to TRBJ2-1; D unresolved. The source was peripheral blood, collected on day 0 of AZD1222 vaccination. CDR3 DNA: TGTGCCAGCAGCTTAGGTGTCCTAGAGAGTGAGCAGTTCTTC. It translates to CASSLGVLESEQFF. The variable domain in full, completed from reference TRBV11-1 and TRBJ2-1, reads EAEVAQSPRYKITEKSQAVAFWCDPISGHATLYWYRQILGQGPELLVQFQDESVVDDSQLPKDRFSAERLKGVDSTLKIQPAELGDSAMYLCASSLGVLESEQFFGPGTRLTVL.